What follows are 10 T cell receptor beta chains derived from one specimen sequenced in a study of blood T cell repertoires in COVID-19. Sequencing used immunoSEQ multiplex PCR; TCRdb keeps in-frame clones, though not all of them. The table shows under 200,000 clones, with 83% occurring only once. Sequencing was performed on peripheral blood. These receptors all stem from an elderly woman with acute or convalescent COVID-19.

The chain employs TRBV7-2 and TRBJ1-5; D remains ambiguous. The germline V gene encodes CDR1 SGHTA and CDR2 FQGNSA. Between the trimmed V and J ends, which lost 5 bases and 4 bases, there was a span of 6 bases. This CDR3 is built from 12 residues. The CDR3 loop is CASSRTNQPQHF. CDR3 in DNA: TGTGCCAGCAGCCGTACTAATCAGCCCCAGCATTTT.

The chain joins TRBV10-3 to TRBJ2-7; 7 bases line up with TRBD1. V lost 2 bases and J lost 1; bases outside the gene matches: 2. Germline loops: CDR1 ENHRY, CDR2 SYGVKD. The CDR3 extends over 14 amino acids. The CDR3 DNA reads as TGTGCCATCAGTGAGCCCAGGGGGTCCTACGAGCAGTACTTC. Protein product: CAISEPRGSYEQYF.

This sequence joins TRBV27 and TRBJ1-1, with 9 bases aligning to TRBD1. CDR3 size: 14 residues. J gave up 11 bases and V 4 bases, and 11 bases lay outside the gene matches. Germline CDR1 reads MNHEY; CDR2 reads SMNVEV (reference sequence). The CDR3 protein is CASSSSGQGFYAFF. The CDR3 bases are TGTGCCAGCAGTTCCTCGGGACAGGGCTTTTATGCTTTCTTT.

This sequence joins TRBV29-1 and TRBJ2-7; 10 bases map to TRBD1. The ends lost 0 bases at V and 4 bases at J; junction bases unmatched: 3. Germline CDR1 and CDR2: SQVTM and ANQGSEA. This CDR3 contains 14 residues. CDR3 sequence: CSVEEAGQGYEQYF. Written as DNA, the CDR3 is TGCAGCGTTGAAGAGGCGGGACAGGGGTACGAGCAGTACTTC.

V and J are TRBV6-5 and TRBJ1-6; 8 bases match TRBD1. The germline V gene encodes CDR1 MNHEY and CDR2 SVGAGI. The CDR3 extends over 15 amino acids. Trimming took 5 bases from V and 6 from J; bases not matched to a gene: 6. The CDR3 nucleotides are TGTGCCAGCAGTCCGCGACAGGGGCGTAATTCACCCCTCCACTTT. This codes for CASSPRQGRNSPLHF.

The CDR3 nucleotides are TGCGCCAGCAGTGACACCGGGAGGACTGAAGCTTTCTTT. It is translated as CASSDTGRTEAFF. V and J are TRBV10-1 and TRBJ1-1; D unresolved. The CDR3 runs to 13 residues. Trimming stripped 3 bases from V and 5 bases from J, with 10 bases between. Per germline, CDR1 WNHNN and CDR2 SYGVQD (reference sequence).

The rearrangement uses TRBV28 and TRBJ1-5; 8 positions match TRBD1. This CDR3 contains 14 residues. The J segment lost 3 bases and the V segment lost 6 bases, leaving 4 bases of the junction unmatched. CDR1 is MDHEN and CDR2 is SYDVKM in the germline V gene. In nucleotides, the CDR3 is TGTGCCAGCAGCGACAGGGGACCCAATCAGCCCCAGCATTTT. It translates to CASSDRGPNQPQHF.

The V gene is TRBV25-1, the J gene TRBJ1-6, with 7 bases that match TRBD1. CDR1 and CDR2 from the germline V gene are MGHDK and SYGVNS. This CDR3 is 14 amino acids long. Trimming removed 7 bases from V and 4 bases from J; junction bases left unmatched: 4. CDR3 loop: CASIQTGYNSPLHF. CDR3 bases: TGTGCCAGCATTCAGACAGGGTATAATTCACCCCTCCACTTT.

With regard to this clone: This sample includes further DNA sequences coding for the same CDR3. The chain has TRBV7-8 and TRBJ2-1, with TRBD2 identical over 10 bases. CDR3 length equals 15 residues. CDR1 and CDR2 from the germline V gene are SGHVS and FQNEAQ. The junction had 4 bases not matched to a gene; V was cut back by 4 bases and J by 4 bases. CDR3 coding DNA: TGTGCCAGCAGCTCCGGACTAGCGGAATACAATGAGCAGTTCTTC. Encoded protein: CASSSGLAEYNEQFF.

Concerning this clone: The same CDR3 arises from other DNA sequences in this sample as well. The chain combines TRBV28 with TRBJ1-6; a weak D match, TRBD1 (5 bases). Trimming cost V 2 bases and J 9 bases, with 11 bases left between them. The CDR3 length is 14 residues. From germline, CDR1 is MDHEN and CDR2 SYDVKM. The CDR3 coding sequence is TGTGCCAGCAGTTTACTTCAGGGTACTTCACCCCTCCACTTT. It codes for CASSLLQGTSPLHF.